The rows below give T cell receptor beta chains drawn from one sample of a study of healthy donors' naive CD4 and CD8 T cells. A single record per CDR3 protein comes from TCRdb applying MiXCR to the reads. Among about 180,000 distinct CDR3 sequences listed, over 60% were seen once. The source material was naive CD4+ and CD8+ T cells sorted from blood, pooled from several donors. Source of these receptors: a pool of human donors in good health; the sample pools cells from several healthy donors. CDR3s include the opening cysteine and the closing phenylalanine or tryptophan. A D gene is named only where the DNA matches it firmly. Where a row states a size, it is once, few, many or the class of an expanded clone; other rows omit it.

d_call | j_call | clone_size | v_call | cdr3_length | cdr3_nt | cdr3_aa
TRBD1 | TRBJ1-1 | . | TRBV24-1 | 13 | TGTGCCACCAGTGATTCTGGACAGGATGAAGCTTTCTTT | CATSDSGQDEAFF
. | TRBJ2-1 | . | TRBV25-1 | 15 | TGTGCCAGCAGTAAGACAAGGACCGTCTACAATGAGCAGTTCTTC | CASSKTRTVYNEQFF
. | TRBJ2-7 | few | TRBV29-1 | 14 | TGCAGCGTCCCTACTGGACTCCATGCCGGGGAGCAGTACTTC | CSVPTGLHAGEQYF
. | TRBJ2-7 | . | TRBV29-1 | 16 | TGCAGCGTTGAGGTCCCTTTGAGCGGCAGCTCCTACGAGCAGTACTTC | CSVEVPLSGSSYEQYF
TRBD2 | TRBJ2-1 | . | TRBV27 | 17 | TGTGCCAGCAGTCCGACCACCTTAGCGGGGGCATACAATGAGCAGTTCTTC | CASSPTTLAGAYNEQFF
. | TRBJ1-2 | . | TRBV29-1 | 12 | TGCAGCCTTACAGAGGAGGACTATGGCTACACCTTC | CSLTEEDYGYTF
. | TRBJ2-7 | . | TRBV6-5 | 13 | TGTGCCAGCAGTTACTTGGGCAACTACGAGCAGTACTTC | CASSYLGNYEQYF
. | TRBJ2-7 | . | TRBV5-4 | 15 | TGTGCCAGCAGTCCGGACCTTCGCGGCAGCTACGAGCAGTACTTC | CASSPDLRGSYEQYF
. | TRBJ2-1 | . | TRBV12-3/TRBV12-4 | 14 | TGTGCCAGCAGCCTTATGCCGCAGGTGAATGAGCAGTTCTTC | CASSLMPQVNEQFF
TRBD2 | TRBJ2-1 | few | TRBV27 | 15 | TGTGCCAGCAGTCTAGCGGGAGGGCCCTACAATGAGCAGTTCTTC | CASSLAGGPYNEQFF
. | TRBJ1-3 | . | TRBV29-1 | 14 | TGCAGCGTTGATGTCAGACTCTCTGGAAACACCATATATTTT | CSVDVRLSGNTIYF
TRBD1 | TRBJ1-2 | . | TRBV4-3 | 15 | TGCGCCAGCACCCGGAGACAGGGGAGCGACTATGGCTACACCTTC | CASTRRQGSDYGYTF
. | TRBJ2-1 | . | TRBV5-6 | 11 | TGTGCCAGCAGCCAGGACAATGAGCAGTTCTTC | CASSQDNEQFF
. | TRBJ1-1 | . | TRBV29-1 | 10 | TGCAGCACGGACCACACTGAAGCTTTCTTT | CSTDHTEAFF
TRBD2 | TRBJ2-2 | once | TRBV5-6 | 16 | TGTGCCAGCAGCTTGGGACTAGCGGGAGATACCGGGGAGCTGTTTTTT | CASSLGLAGDTGELFF
. | TRBJ2-1 | . | TRBV11-2 | 15 | TGTGCCAGCAGCTTAGAATCAGTGGGGGCGGCTAGTATTATCTTC | CASSLESVGAASIIF
. | TRBJ2-7 | . | TRBV19 | 13 | TGTGCCAGTAGTATATCCACCTCCTACGAGCAGTACTTC | CASSISTSYEQYF
. | TRBJ2-3 | . | TRBV6-5 | 17 | TGTGCCAGCAGTTATGGACGGGGGATCCCTAGCACAGATGCGCAGTATTTT | CASSYGRGIPSTDAQYF
TRBD2 | TRBJ2-7 | . | TRBV6-5 | 18 | TGTGCCAGCAGTTACTCGACTCCGAGGACTAGCGGGACCTACGAGCAGTACTTC | CASSYSTPRTSGTYEQYF
. | TRBJ1-5 | . | TRBV29-1 | 12 | TGCAGCGCATCAAGGGAGAATCAGCCCCAGCATTTT | CSASRENQPQHF
. | TRBJ2-7 | few | TRBV12-3/TRBV12-4 | 13 | TGTGCCAGCAGTTTGTCGGGTTTTTACGAGCAGTACTTC | CASSLSGFYEQYF
. | TRBJ1-1 | few | TRBV19 | 14 | TGTGCCAGTAGTATCCAGGGTAGATATACTGAAGCTTTCTTT | CASSIQGRYTEAFF